This T cell receptor (beta chain) was obtained from a study of T-cell memory formation after mild COVID-19. The study, taken as a whole, reports: CD4+ bias marked clones expanding day 15 to 37, unlike balanced contracting clones. Confirmation of SARS-CoV-2 specificity was lacking for second-wave clones peaking day 37. Contracting CD4+ clones were located mainly in CM and EM, and CD8+ clones in EMRA.

Employing constant-segment primers, 5'RACE generated TCR alpha and TCR beta cDNA libraries bearing sample barcodes and UMIs. TCRdb itself ran the 5' RACE reads through MiXCR, one entry per CDR3 protein. The table lists about 180,000 distinct CDR3 sequences, around a sixth of them singletons. Germline loops: CDR1 KGHSH, CDR2 LQKENI. V was cut by 1 base and J by 5 bases, with 11 bases left in between. The CDR3 loop spans 14 amino acids. A word on this clonotype: What it binds is not known.

This sequence joins TRBV18 and TRBJ2-5, with a tentative D call TRBD2 (6 bases). The receptor comes from a man between 18 and 29 years old who had mild COVID-19 (a few samples of this study predate the infection). Cell type and time point are not known. The sample consisted of PBMCs or a T cell subset sorted from them (not recorded which). CDR3 amino acids: CASSPRRVGETQYF. The CDR3 nucleotides read TGTGCCAGCTCACCACGGAGGGTCGGTGAGACCCAGTACTTC.